What follows is one T cell receptor beta chain and its context. This specimen comes from a study of blood T cell repertoires in COVID-19. Across the study: Whether acute or convalescent, the COVID-19 samples came from the United States, Italy and Spain. T cells, B-cell-depleted T cells, or PBMCs provided the cDNA or gDNA that served as material.

Per the study methods: Counts of nucleated cells, estimated from reference gene primer amplification, were obtained. Only in-frame clones appear in the TCRdb table, and some are missing; sequencing was by immunoSEQ multiplex PCR. That table gives V, J and clone size, and the DNA gave D and trimming. The table records under 200,000 clones, about four fifths of them present only once. V was clipped by 10 bases and J by 5 bases; unmatched bases: 8. Germline V gene lookup returns CDR1 SGHNT and CDR2 YYREEE (reference sequence). This CDR3 spans 13 amino acids. The specimen was peripheral blood. The clonotype originates from a man in his sixties or seventies who had recovered from COVID-19. The rearrangement joins TRBV5-4 to TRBJ2-1; TRBD2 matches 8 bases. CDR3 in DNA: TGTGCCGATGGCCTAGCGGGCAACAATGAGCAGTTCTTC. Translation gives CADGLAGNNEQFF.